This TCR beta chain was documented in a study of blood T cells in healthy people across ages. There are 12 residues in the CDR3. Germline V CDR1 and CDR2: MNHNY, SVGAGI (reference sequence). Trimming removed 7 bases at V and 9 bases at J, with 15 bases between. Together with a sample-barcoded 5' primer, a J-beta primer mix was included in a second PCR lasting about 7 to 11 cycles. Via MiXCR, TCRdb re-called the 5' RACE reads, giving one row per CDR3 protein. The table lists about 840,000 distinct CDR3 sequences, 25% to 35% of them singletons. This clonotype has only a few counts. The data were also submitted as part of a second study, on T cells of mothers and their children.

The V and J genes are TRBV6-6 and TRBJ1-1, with D possibly TRBD1 on 6 matching bases. The sequencing sample was made of blood. The TCR originated in a middle-aged woman in good health. CDR3 nucleotide sequence: TGTGCCAGCACCATCCGGCAGGGGCAAGCTTTCTTT. Translated, it gives CASTIRQGQAFF.